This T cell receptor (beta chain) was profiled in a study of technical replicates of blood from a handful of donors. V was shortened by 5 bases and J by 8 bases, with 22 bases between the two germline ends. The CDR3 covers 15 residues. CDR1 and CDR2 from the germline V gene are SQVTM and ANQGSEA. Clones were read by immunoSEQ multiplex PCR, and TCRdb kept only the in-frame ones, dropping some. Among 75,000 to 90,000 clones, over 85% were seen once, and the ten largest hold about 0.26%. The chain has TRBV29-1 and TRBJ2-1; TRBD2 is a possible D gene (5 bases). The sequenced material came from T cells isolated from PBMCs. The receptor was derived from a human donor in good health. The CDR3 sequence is CSVSGGGLFLDEQFF. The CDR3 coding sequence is TGCAGCGTTTCTGGAGGCGGCCTTTTTTTGGATGAGCAGTTCTTC.